The 5 T cell receptor beta chains listed next were all sequenced from one sample in a study of stem cell transplantation in POMP-related autoinflammatory disease. Method: immunoSEQ multiplex PCR; TCRdb's copy keeps in-frame clones and lacks some. The sample has about 11,000 clones, around 90% seen once; the top ten hold around 55%. For these TCRs, the target antigens are not known. Study-level results: Fewer unique TRB V-J gene pairings were identified in patients with PRAID. A trend toward lower repertoire diversity and greater clonality appeared in every analyzed T-cell subset of PRAID patients.

Sample: CD8+ T cells from PBMCs, taken before stem cell transplantation. These receptors were collected from a human donor with POMP-related autoinflammation and immune dysregulation (PRAID).

J is TRBJ2-7 and V is TRBV4-1, with D uncertain. Between the trimmed V and J ends, which lost 1 base and 6 bases, there was a span of 10 bases. This CDR3 spans 13 amino acids. Germline V gene data show CDR1 as MGHRA and CDR2 as YSYEKL. CDR3 DNA: TGCGCCAGCAGCCAAGTGGGAAGTATCGAGCAGTACTTC. It yields the protein CASSQVGSIEQYF.

The V gene is TRBV6-6, the J gene TRBJ2-3; 7 bases are shared with TRBD2. Losses at the gene ends were 6 bases for V and 0 bases for J; bases not matched to a gene: 9. Germline lookup yields CDR1 MNHNY and CDR2 SVGAGI (reference sequence). This CDR3 is 16 amino acids long. CDR3 region: CASSRPTSMSTDTQYF. DNA for the CDR3: TGTGCCAGCAGCCGTCCGACTAGCATGAGCACAGATACGCAGTATTTT.

V gene TRBV27 combines with J gene TRBJ2-5; the D gene is possibly TRBD2 (6 bases). The J call may not be correct, given that the DNA end is closer to TRBJ2-7. The germline V gene has CDR1 MNHEY and CDR2 SMNVEV (reference sequence). The CDR3 sequence is 13 residues long. The CDR3 loop reads CASAPGLTYEQYF. CDR3 bases: TGTGCCAGCGCCCCCGGACTAACCTACGAGCAGTACTTC.

The gene calls are TRBV5-1 and TRBJ2-2; a weak D match, TRBD1 (6 bases). Trimming stripped 3 bases from V and 5 bases from J, with 17 bases between. Germline CDR1 and CDR2: SGHRS and YFSETQ. This CDR3 is built from 16 residues. This CDR3 is CASSWDTGHGTGELFF. The CDR3 DNA is TGCGCCAGCAGCTGGGACACGGGACACGGGACCGGGGAGCTGTTTTTT. Using reference TRBV5-1 and TRBJ2-2 for the parts outside the CDR3, the full variable domain is KAGVTQTPRYLIKTRGQQVTLSCSPISGHRSVSWYQQTPGQGLQFLFEYFSETQRNKGNFPGRFSGRQFSNSRSEMNVSTLELGDSALYLCASSWDTGHGTGELFFGEGSRLTVL.

This sequence joins TRBV2 and TRBJ2-3; the match to TRBD2 covers 11 bases. With V trimmed by 5 bases and J by 1 base, 11 bases remained unmatched. The CDR3 is made up of 18 amino acids. CDR1 and CDR2 from the germline V gene are SNHLY and FYNNEI. The CDR3: CASSPNLAGGPGTDTQYF. In nucleotides, the CDR3 is TGTGCCAGCAGTCCCAACTTAGCGGGAGGGCCTGGCACAGATACGCAGTATTTT.